These T cell receptor beta chains were read from a single sample in a study of T-cell reconstitution after alpha-beta-depleted transplantation in children. MiXCR was run by TCRdb on the PCR reads, yielding one entry per CDR3 protein. The table includes some 440,000 distinct CDR3 sequences, 15% to 20% detected once. The sequenced sample was PBMCs, mostly from graft donor cells, obtained 360 days after TCRalphabeta/CD19-depleted stem cell transplant. These receptor sequences come from a boy in the first two years of life who had a stem cell transplant for Wiskott-Aldrich syndrome, so the T cells may come from the graft donor. The CDR3 runs from the conserved cysteine through the conserved F or W. D genes are given only for firm matches. Rows give clone size only sometimes, using once, few, many, or a class for an expanded clone.

TGTGCCAGCAGTTCCTACCTACGGACCACCGGGCAGTTCTTC	CASSSYLRTTGQFF	-	14	TRBJ2-1	-	TRBV12-3/TRBV12-4
TGTGCCAGCAGTTTGGGTTCGGGACAGGGAGGGAATGAGCAGTTCTTC	CASSLGSGQGGNEQFF	few	16	TRBJ2-1	TRBD1	TRBV12-3/TRBV12-4
TGTGCCACCAGCAGAGATGGGGGGCTGGACAGGGGGCGAGTTCCTGGGGAGCAGTACTTC	CATSRDGGLDRGRVPGEQYF	-	20	TRBJ2-7	TRBD1	TRBV15
TGTGCCAGCAGCCAGCCGAAGGGCAATGAGCAGTTCTTC	CASSQPKGNEQFF	many	13	TRBJ2-1	-	TRBV3-1
TGTGCCAGTAGTCTAGCGGGGCTCTCCTACGAGCAGTACTTC	CASSLAGLSYEQYF	-	14	TRBJ2-7	TRBD2	TRBV19
TGCGCCAGCAGCTTGGGGCCCAGGGGGCTCCATCACACAGATACGCAGTATTTT	CASSLGPRGLHHTDTQYF	few	18	TRBJ2-3	TRBD1	TRBV5-1
TGCGCCAGCAGCTTGGCGGGATCCGGGACAGAAAAAAACATTCAGTACTTC	CASSLAGSGTEKNIQYF	few	17	TRBJ2-4	TRBD1	TRBV5-1
TGTGCCAGCAGTTACACCGGGACAGGGTGGGCTTTCTTT	CASSYTGTGWAFF	-	13	TRBJ1-1	TRBD1	TRBV6-5
TGTGCTGTGGGGACAGACAACACTGAAGCTTTCTTT	CAVGTDNTEAFF	-	12	TRBJ1-1	TRBD1	TRBV10-3
TGTGCCAGCAGTCCGGGGAACGTTATCAATCAGCCCCAGCATTTT	CASSPGNVINQPQHF	-	15	TRBJ1-5	-	TRBV6-1
TGTGCCAGCAGCTTACACAGGCGAATTTCCCCGAGCACAGATACGCAGTATTTT	CASSLHRRISPSTDTQYF	-	18	TRBJ2-3	-	TRBV5-6
TGTGCCAGCAGTTCCGGGACTAGCGGGAGAAAGTACTACGAGCAGTACTTC	CASSSGTSGRKYYEQYF	-	17	TRBJ2-7	TRBD2	TRBV12-3/TRBV12-4
TGTGCCAGCAGCTTGGCCAACTTCTACGAGCAGTACTTC	CASSLANFYEQYF	few	13	TRBJ2-7	-	TRBV5-6
TGTGCCACCAGCAGAGTAAAAGCGTATGGCTACACCTTC	CATSRVKAYGYTF	-	13	TRBJ1-2	-	TRBV15
TGTGCCAGCAGTTTAGGGCAGGGGAGAAACATTCAGTACTTC	CASSLGQGRNIQYF	-	14	TRBJ2-4	-	TRBV12-3/TRBV12-4
TGCAGTGCCCAGGGATGGGCGGGAGGAAATTACAATGAGCAGTTCTTC	CSAQGWAGGNYNEQFF	-	16	TRBJ2-1	TRBD2	TRBV20-1
TGTGCCAGCAGTTCCGTAGCGGGAGTAGGAAACACCGGGGAGCTGTTTTTT	CASSSVAGVGNTGELFF	few	17	TRBJ2-2	TRBD2	TRBV27
TGTGCCAGCTCACCAGGGACAGGGGAAAATGGCTACACCTTC	CASSPGTGENGYTF	once	14	TRBJ1-2	TRBD1	TRBV18
TGCAGTGCTAGTGACAGGAACACCGGGGAGCTGTTTTTT	CSASDRNTGELFF	once	13	TRBJ2-2	-	TRBV20-1
TGTGCCAGTAGCCCCCGGGACAGGAACTACGAGCAGTACTTC	CASSPRDRNYEQYF	-	14	TRBJ2-7	TRBD1	TRBV19
TGTGCCACCAGTGACCACAAAGGGGGGACAGATACGCAGTATTTT	CATSDHKGGTDTQYF	few	15	TRBJ2-3	-	TRBV24-1
TGTGCCAGCAGCTTAGGGAGCGGGACTGGTGGCGAGCAGTACTTC	CASSLGSGTGGEQYF	-	15	TRBJ2-7	TRBD2	TRBV7-8
TGTGCCAGCAGCTTTGGTCTAGGGGACCCTGAAGCTTTCTTT	CASSFGLGDPEAFF	-	14	TRBJ1-1	-	TRBV11-2
TGTGCCAGCAGCCCCCGGCTGCGGGCCAACGTCCTGACTTTC	CASSPRLRANVLTF	-	14	TRBJ2-6	-	TRBV11-2
TGCGCCAGCAGCTCCTCACCCAGGGGGCTCGGTTCACCCCTCCACTTT	CASSSSPRGLGSPLHF	few	16	TRBJ1-6	TRBD1	TRBV5-1
TGTGCCAGCAGTTACACCGGGCGGTACGAGCAGTACTTC	CASSYTGRYEQYF	-	13	TRBJ2-7	-	TRBV6-6
TGTGCCACCAGTGATTCCGGGACAGGCTCCTACGAGCAGTACTTC	CATSDSGTGSYEQYF	many	15	TRBJ2-7	TRBD1	TRBV24-1
TGTGCCAGCAGTCGGACGTCCGGGGCCTACAATGAGCAGTTCTTC	CASSRTSGAYNEQFF	many	15	TRBJ2-1	-	TRBV6-2/TRBV6-3
TGTGCCATCAGTGTTGGGCGGGAGGGGTCCTACGAGCAGTACTTC	CAISVGREGSYEQYF	many	15	TRBJ2-7	TRBD2	TRBV10-3
TGTGCCAGCAGCTTGGTAAGCAACTACGAGCAGTACTTC	CASSLVSNYEQYF	few	13	TRBJ2-7	-	TRBV5-5
TGTGCCAGCTCACCCGGGAACCTTCTAGCCAAAAACATTCAGTACTTC	CASSPGNLLAKNIQYF	-	16	TRBJ2-4	-	TRBV18
TGCGCCAGCCTTTATACAGGGGTGGCCACAGATACGCAGTATTTT	CASLYTGVATDTQYF	-	15	TRBJ2-3	TRBD1	TRBV5-1
TGTGCCAGCAGTTACTCGAGAGGGGGGAGCACAGATACGCAGTATTTT	CASSYSRGGSTDTQYF	many	16	TRBJ2-3	-	TRBV6-5
TGTGCCAGCAGTTTATCGGGACCGAAGAACACTGAAGCTTTCTTT	CASSLSGPKNTEAFF	-	15	TRBJ1-1	-	TRBV12-3/TRBV12-4
TGCAGTGCCAGAGGGGGGAACTATGGCTACACCTTC	CSARGGNYGYTF	few	12	TRBJ1-2	-	TRBV20-1
TGTGCCAGCAGCTGCCGGGTAATGGAGACCCAGTACTTC	CASSCRVMETQYF	-	13	TRBJ2-5	-	TRBV5-6
TGCAGTGCTGGTTCAGAGGTCAATTCCTACGAGCAGTACTTC	CSAGSEVNSYEQYF	few	14	TRBJ2-7	-	TRBV20-1
TGCAGTGCTCCCCGACTAGGCGGGGAGCTGTTTTTT	CSAPRLGGELFF	-	12	TRBJ2-2	-	TRBV20-1
TGTGCCAGCAGACGACAGGGACTAAACGCACGTACGCAGTATTTT	CASRRQGLNARTQYF	-	15	TRBJ2-3	-	TRBV6-2/TRBV6-3
TGTGCCAGCAGCGCATCACAGGGGGGGGAGGAAAAACTGTTTTTT	CASSASQGGEEKLFF	-	15	TRBJ1-4	TRBD1	TRBV7-9
TGTGCCAGCAGTACCCGGACCACCACAGATACGCAGTATTTT	CASSTRTTTDTQYF	-	14	TRBJ2-3	-	TRBV12-3/TRBV12-4
TGTGCCAGCAGCCAAGGGCTAGCGGGGTTCTACGAGCAGTACTTC	CASSQGLAGFYEQYF	few	15	TRBJ2-7	TRBD2	TRBV3-1
TGCAGTGCTAGAGAGGGACGGCTGTTGAAGGGTCAGCCCCAGCATTTT	CSAREGRLLKGQPQHF	few	16	TRBJ1-5	-	TRBV20-1